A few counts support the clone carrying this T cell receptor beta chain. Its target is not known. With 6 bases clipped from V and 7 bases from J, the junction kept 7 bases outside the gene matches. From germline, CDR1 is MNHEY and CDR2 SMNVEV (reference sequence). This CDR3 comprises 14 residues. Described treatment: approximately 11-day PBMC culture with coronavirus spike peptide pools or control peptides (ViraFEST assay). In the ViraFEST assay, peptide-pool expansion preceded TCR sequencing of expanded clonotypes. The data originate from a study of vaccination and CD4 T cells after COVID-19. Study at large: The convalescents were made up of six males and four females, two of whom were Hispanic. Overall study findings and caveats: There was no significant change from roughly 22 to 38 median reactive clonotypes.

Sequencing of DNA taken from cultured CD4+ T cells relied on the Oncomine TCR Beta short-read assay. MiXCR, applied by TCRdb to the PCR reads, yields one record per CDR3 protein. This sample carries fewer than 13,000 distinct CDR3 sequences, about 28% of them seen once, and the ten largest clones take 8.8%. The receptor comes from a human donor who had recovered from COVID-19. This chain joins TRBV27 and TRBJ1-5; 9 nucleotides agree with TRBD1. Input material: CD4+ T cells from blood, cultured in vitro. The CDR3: CASSSDRGLQPQHF. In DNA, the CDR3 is TGTGCCAGCAGCTCCGACAGGGGGTTACAGCCCCAGCATTTT.